The rows below give T cell receptor beta chains drawn from one sample of a study of PD-L1 blockade in urothelial cancer. Repertoires were generated with immunoSEQ multiplex PCR, while TCRdb's copy carries only in-frame clones and drops some. Of 40,000 to 55,000 clones in the sample, roughly nine tenths are singletons; the top ten hold around 7%. Sequences were derived from PBMCs, sampled around atezolizumab (anti-PD-L1) treatment. The receptor source for this set is an older man with urothelial cancer. The conserved cysteine and the conserved F or W are not part of the CDR3 here.

j_gene,v_gene,CDR3aa
TRBJ2-1,TRBV27,ASSSPRLAKYNEQF
TRBJ2-1,TRBV9,ASSVSPGTSGSTGGLGTNEQF
TRBJ2-2,TRBV27,ASSSLVGATGELF
TRBJ1-5,TRBV28,ASRQGFGNQPQH
TRBJ2-1,TRBV7-9,ASSPLAGDNEQF
TRBJ2-2,TRBV7-9,ASSPGQGVVGELF
TRBJ1-1,TRBV28,ASSPTRYGITEAF
TRBJ2-7,TRBV28,ASSSLGSSYEQY
TRBJ2-3,TRBV6-1,ASSEARSRATDTQY
TRBJ2-3,TRBV15,ATSSIAGGGADTQY
TRBJ2-7,TRBV27,ASASLGEQY
TRBJ2-5,TRBV10-1,ASSPLTLGLAGRETQY
TRBJ2-2,TRBV5-1,ASSPDGLPTGELF
TRBJ2-7,TRBV7-8,ASSLDRSYEQY
TRBJ2-3,TRBV7-2,ASSFRASGVGDTQY
TRBJ2-7,TRBV28,ASSVGSPYEQY
TRBJ1-3,TRBV11-2,ASSLTASGNTIY
TRBJ2-7,TRBV7-2,ASSPSSQGAHEQY
TRBJ2-7,TRBV21-1,ASSKCYSGRMFSYEQY
TRBJ2-7,TRBV4-1,ASSQDGAGSGEQY
TRBJ2-3,TRBV28,ASSLQASGTSTDTQY
TRBJ2-4,TRBV5-4,ASSLDTTIAKNIQY
TRBJ2-7,TRBV28,ASTPPWTGGGEQY
TRBJ2-7,TRBV19,ASSISALTLRDRVYEQY
TRBJ2-1,TRBV12-5,ASGTGTTGGEQF
TRBJ2-7,TRBV6-6,ASRNPGGYEQY
TRBJ1-4,TRBV6-5,ASSPRGTNEKLF
TRBJ1-1,TRBV6-5,ASSPKYRTEAF
TRBJ2-1,TRBV19,ASENSNGLLNNEQF
TRBJ1-2,TRBV6-5,ASSYGGPYGYT
TRBJ2-3,TRBV9,ASSVGGGGTDTQY
TRBJ2-1,TRBV9,ASSVAAGYNEQF
TRBJ1-1,TRBV19,ASSILQGNTEAF
TRBJ2-1,TRBV7-3,ASSRTSGIYEQF
TRBJ2-1,TRBV15,ATSVLQGAVYNEQF
TRBJ2-5,TRBV9,ASCRLAGDETQY
TRBJ1-5,TRBV30,AWSGDSNQPQH
TRBJ1-5,TRBV7-8,ASSLGTSRGNQPQH
TRBJ1-2,TRBV7-2,ASIQGSYGYT
TRBJ2-5,TRBV5-6,ASSSTGGEETQY
TRBJ1-1,TRBV18,ASSPLLGSTGGTEAF
TRBJ2-7,TRBV5-1,ASSLTSGRYEQY
TRBJ1-5,TRBV19,ASSKTGVNQPQH
TRBJ2-1,TRBV7-9,ASRPGLADLYNEQF
TRBJ1-5,TRBV4-1,ASSQVLGGQPQH